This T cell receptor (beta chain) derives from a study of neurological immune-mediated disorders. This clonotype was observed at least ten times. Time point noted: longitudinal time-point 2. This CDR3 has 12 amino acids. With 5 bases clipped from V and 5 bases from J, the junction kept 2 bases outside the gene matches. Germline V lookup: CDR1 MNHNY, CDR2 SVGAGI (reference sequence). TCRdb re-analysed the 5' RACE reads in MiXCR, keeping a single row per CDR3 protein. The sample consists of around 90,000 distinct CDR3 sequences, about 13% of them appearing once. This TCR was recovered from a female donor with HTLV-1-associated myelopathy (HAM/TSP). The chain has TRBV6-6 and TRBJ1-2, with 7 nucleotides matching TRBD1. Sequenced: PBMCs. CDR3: CASSPGQYGYTF. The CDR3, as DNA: TGTGCCAGCAGTCCGGGACAGTATGGCTACACCTTC.